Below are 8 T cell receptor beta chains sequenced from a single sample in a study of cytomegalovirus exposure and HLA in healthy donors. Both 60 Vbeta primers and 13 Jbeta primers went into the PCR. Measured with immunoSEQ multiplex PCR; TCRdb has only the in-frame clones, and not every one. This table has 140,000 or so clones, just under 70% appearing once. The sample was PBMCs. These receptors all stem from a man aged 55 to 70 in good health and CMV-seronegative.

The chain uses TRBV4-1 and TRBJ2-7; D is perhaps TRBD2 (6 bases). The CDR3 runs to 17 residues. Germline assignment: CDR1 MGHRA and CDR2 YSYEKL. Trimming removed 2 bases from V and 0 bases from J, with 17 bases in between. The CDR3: CASSQRDGTSSSYEQYF. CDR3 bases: TGCGCCAGCAGCCAACGGGACGGGACTTCAAGCTCCTACGAGCAGTACTTC.

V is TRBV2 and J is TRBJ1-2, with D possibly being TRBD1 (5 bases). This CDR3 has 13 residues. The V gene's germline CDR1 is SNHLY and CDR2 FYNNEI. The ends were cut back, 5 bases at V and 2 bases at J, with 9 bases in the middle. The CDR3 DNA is TGTGCCAGCAGTTCACAGGTCAACTATGGCTACACCTTC. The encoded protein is CASSSQVNYGYTF.

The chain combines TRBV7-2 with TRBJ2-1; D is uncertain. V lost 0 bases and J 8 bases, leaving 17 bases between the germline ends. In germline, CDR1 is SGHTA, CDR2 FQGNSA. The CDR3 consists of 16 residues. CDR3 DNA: TGTGCCAGCAGCTTAGCGCTGGGCAGATTGTGGGATGAGCAGTTCTTC. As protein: CASSLALGRLWDEQFF.

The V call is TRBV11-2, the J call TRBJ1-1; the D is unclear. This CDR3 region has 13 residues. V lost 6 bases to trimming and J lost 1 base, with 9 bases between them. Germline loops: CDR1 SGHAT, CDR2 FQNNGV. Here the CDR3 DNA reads TGTGCCAGCAGTTCCGACAAGAACACTGAAGCTTTCTTT. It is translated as CASSSDKNTEAFF.

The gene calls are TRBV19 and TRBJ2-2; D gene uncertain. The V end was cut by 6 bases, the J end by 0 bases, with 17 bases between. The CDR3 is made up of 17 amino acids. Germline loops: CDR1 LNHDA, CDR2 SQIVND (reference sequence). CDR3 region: CASSSRSLGPNTGELFF. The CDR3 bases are TGTGCCAGTAGCTCCCGAAGTTTGGGCCCGAACACCGGGGAGCTGTTTTTT.

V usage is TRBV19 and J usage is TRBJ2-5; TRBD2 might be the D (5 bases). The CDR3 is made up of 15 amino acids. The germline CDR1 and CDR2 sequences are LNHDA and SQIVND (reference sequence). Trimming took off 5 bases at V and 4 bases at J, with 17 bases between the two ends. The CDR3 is CASSSPGLSGETQYF. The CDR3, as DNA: TGTGCCAGTAGTTCCCCTGGACTGTCAGGAGAGACCCAGTACTTC.

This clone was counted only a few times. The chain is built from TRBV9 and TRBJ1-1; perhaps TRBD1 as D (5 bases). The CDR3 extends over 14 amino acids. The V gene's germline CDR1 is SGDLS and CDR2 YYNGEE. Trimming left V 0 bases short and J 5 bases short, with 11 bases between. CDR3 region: CASSVVLGGTEAFF. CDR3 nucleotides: TGTGCCAGCAGCGTAGTTTTGGGGGGTACTGAAGCTTTCTTT.

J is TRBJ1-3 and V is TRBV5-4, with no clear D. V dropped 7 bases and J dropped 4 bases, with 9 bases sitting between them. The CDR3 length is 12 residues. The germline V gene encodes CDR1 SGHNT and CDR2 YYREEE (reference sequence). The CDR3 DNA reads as TGTGCCAGCGGACTTGGGGGAAACACCATATATTTT. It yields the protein CASGLGGNTIYF.